Here is one T cell receptor (beta chain) with its context. This sample was taken from a study of cytomegalovirus exposure and HLA in healthy donors. CDR1 and CDR2 (germline): MNHEY, SVGAGI. V was clipped by 0 bases and J by 2 bases; unmatched bases: 2. The CDR3 is 15 amino acids. Using immunoSEQ multiplex PCR, the repertoire was profiled, and TCRdb retains in-frame clones only, with some absent. The data hold 150,000 to 160,000 clones, with approximately 86% observed a single time. Material for sequencing was PBMCs. The chain employs TRBV6-5 and TRBJ1-1, with TRBD1 identical over 8 bases. The TCR was taken from a human donor in good health. The DNA for the CDR3 is TGTGCCAGCAGTTACTCGGGGACAGGCAACACTGAAGCTTTCTTT. This codes for CASSYSGTGNTEAFF.